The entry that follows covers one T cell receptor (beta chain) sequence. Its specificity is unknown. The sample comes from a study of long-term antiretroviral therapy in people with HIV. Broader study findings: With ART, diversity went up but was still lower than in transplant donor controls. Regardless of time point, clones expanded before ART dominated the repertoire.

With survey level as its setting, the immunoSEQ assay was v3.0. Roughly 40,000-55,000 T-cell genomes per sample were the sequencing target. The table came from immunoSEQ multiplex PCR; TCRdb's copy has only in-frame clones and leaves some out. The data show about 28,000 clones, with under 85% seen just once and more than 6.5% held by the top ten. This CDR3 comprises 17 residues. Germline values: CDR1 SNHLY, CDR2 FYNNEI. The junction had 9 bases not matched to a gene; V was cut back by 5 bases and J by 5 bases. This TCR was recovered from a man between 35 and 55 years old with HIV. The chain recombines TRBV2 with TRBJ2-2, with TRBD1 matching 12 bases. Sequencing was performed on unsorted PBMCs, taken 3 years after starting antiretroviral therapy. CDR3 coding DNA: TGTGCCAGCAGTTCCCCGGGACAGGGGGCAAGGACCGGGGAGCTGTTTTTT. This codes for CASSSPGQGARTGELFF.